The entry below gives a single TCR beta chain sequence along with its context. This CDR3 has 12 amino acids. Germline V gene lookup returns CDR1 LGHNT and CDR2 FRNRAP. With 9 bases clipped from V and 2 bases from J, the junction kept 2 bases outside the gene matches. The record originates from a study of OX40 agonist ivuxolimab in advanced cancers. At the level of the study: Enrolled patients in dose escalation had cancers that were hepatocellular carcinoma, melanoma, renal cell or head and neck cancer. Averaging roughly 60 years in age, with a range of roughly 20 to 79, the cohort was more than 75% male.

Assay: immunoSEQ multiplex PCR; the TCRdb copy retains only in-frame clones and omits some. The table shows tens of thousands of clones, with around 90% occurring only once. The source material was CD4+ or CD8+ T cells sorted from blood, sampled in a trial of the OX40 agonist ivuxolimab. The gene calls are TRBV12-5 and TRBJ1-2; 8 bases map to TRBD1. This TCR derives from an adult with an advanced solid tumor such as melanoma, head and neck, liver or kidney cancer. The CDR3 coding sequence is TGTGCTAGCGGACAGGGAAACTATGGCTACACCTTC. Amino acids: CASGQGNYGYTF.